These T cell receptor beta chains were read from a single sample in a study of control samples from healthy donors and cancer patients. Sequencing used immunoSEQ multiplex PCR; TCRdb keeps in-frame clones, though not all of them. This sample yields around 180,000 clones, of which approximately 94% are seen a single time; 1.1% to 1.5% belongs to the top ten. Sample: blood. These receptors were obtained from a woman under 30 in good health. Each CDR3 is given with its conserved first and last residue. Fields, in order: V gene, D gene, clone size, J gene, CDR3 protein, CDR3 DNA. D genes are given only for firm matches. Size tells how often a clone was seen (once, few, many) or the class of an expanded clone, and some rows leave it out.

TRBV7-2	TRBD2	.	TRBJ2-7	CASSLAPGGSSYEQYF	TGTGCCAGCAGCTTAGCCCCGGGAGGGAGCTCCTACGAGCAGTACTTC
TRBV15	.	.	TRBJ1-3	CATSLGGSGNTIYF	TGTGCCACCAGCCTAGGGGGTTCTGGAAACACCATATATTTT
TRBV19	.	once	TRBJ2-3	CASSILGGTDTQYF	TGTGCCAGTAGTATTCTCGGTGGCACAGATACGCAGTATTTT
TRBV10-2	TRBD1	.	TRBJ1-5	CASRNGQGLSNQPQHF	TGCGCCAGCAGAAATGGACAGGGGCTTAGCAATCAGCCCCAGCATTTT
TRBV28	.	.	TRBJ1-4	CASTEGIQNEKLFF	TGTGCCAGCACCGAGGGGATCCAAAATGAAAAACTGTTTTTT
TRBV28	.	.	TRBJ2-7	CASSPLTYEQYF	TGTGCCAGCAGCCCGCTGACCTACGAGCAGTACTTC
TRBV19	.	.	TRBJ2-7	CASSPLPQSSSYEQYF	TGTGCCAGTAGTCCACTCCCACAGAGTAGCTCCTACGAGCAGTACTTC
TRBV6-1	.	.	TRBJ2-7	CASSEAVQYEQYF	TGTGCCAGCAGTGAGGCAGTTCAGTACGAGCAGTACTTC
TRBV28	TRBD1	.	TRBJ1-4	CASSEPGGTNEKLFF	TGTGCCAGCAGCGAGCCAGGGGGAACTAATGAAAAACTGTTTTTT
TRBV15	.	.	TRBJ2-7	CATSRELGTYEQYF	TGTGCCACCAGCAGAGAGCTGGGGACCTACGAGCAGTACTTC
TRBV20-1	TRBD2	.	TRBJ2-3	CSASLAGEVWTDTQYF	TGCAGTGCTAGTCTCGCGGGAGAGGTTTGGACAGATACGCAGTATTTT
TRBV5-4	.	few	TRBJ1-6	CASSLGQTANGSPLHF	TGTGCCAGCAGCCTTGGACAGACGGCGAATGGTTCACCCCTCCACTTT
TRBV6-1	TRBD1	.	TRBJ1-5	CASSDRTGTGRQPQHF	TGTGCCAGCAGTGACCGAACCGGGACAGGGCGCCAGCCCCAGCATTTT
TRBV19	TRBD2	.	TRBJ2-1	CASSPLPGTSGKNEQFF	TGTGCCAGTAGTCCTCTTCCCGGGACTAGCGGGAAAAATGAGCAGTTCTTC
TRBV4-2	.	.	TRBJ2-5	CASSQDRSETQYF	TGTGCCAGCAGCCAAGATCGATCCGAGACCCAGTACTTC
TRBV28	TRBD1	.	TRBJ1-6	CASSLGRGSSPLHF	TGTGCCAGCAGTTTAGGCAGGGGGTCTAGTCCCCTCCACTTT
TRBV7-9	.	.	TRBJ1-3	CASSLGTGLRTIYF	TGTGCCAGCAGCTTAGGGACCGGCTTAAGAACCATATATTTT
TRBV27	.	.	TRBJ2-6	CASSPSGFGANVLTF	TGTGCCAGCAGTCCCTCAGGGTTCGGGGCCAACGTCCTGACTTTC
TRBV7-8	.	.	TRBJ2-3	CASSLYSSSTDTQYF	TGTGCCAGCAGCTTATACTCCAGTAGCACAGATACGCAGTATTTT
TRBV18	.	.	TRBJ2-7	CASSPSGDEQYF	TGTGCCAGCTCACCAAGTGGCGACGAGCAGTACTTC
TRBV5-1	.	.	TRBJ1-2	CASRGGQGGYTF	TGCGCCAGCAGGGGAGGGCAAGGGGGCTACACCTTC
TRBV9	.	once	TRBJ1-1	CASSFPLEGLNTEAFF	TGTGCCAGCAGTTTTCCCCTCGAGGGCCTTAACACTGAAGCTTTCTTT